A selection of T cell receptor beta chains follows, all from one sample in a study of glioma-infiltrating T cells after dendritic cell vaccination. TCRdb's table, derived via immunoSEQ multiplex PCR, lists solely in-frame clones and lacks some. The table lists about 95,000 clones, 70% to 90% of them singletons, with about 3.2% in the top ten. The specimen was blood, collected before dendritic cell vaccination. Receptors originate from a human donor with glioblastoma. CDR3s include the opening cysteine and the closing phenylalanine or tryptophan. D genes are given only for firm matches. Size values are once, few and many counts, or a class for expanded clones, and some rows have none.

clone_size	v_call	j_call	d_call	cdr3_nt	cdr3_aa
once	TRBV7-9	TRBJ2-2	TRBD2	TGTGCCAGCAGCTTAACTAGCGGGGCTCGGAAAACCGGGGAGCTGTTTTTT	CASSLTSGARKTGELFF
.	TRBV4-1	TRBJ2-1	TRBD2	TGCGCCAGCAGCCAAGAACCACTAGCGCTTTACAATGAGCAGTTCTTC	CASSQEPLALYNEQFF
.	TRBV11-1	TRBJ2-3	TRBD1	TGTGCCAGCAGCCAAACCGGGACAGGAGATACGCAGTATTTT	CASSQTGTGDTQYF
few	TRBV6-6	TRBJ1-4	.	TGTGCCAGCAGTTACTCGAGTGAAAAACTGTTTTTT	CASSYSSEKLFF
.	TRBV4-3	TRBJ1-3	.	TGCGCCAGCAGCCAAGCTGAGTCTGGAAACACCATATATTTT	CASSQAESGNTIYF
.	TRBV9	TRBJ2-3	TRBD2	TGTGCCAGCAGCGTGGTAAGCGGGAGCTTAACAAATACGCAGTATTTT	CASSVVSGSLTNTQYF
.	TRBV5-1	TRBJ1-2	TRBD1	TGCGCCAGCAGTCAGGGGGGAATGGATGGCTACACCTTC	CASSQGGMDGYTF
.	TRBV6-6	TRBJ1-1	.	TGTGCCAGCAGTTACTTGACAGACGCTTTCTTT	CASSYLTDAFF
.	TRBV10-2	TRBJ2-3	TRBD2	TGCGCCAGCAGTTGGACTAGCGGGAGCACAGATACGCAGTATTTT	CASSWTSGSTDTQYF
.	TRBV18	TRBJ2-1	TRBD2	TGTGCCAGCTCCCCAACAGGGACTAGCGGGAGGGGATCCTACAATGAGCAGTTCTTC	CASSPTGTSGRGSYNEQFF
.	TRBV6-5	TRBJ1-5	.	TGTGCCAGCAGTTTAAACCGGGACATAAATCAGCCCCAGCATTTT	CASSLNRDINQPQHF
few	TRBV29-1	TRBJ2-1	TRBD2	TGCAGCGTTGAGCGGGAGTCGGGAAATGAGCAGTTCTTC	CSVERESGNEQFF
.	TRBV5-1	TRBJ2-5	TRBD2	TGCGCCAGCAGCGGGGGGGGTGTAGAGACCCAGTACTTC	CASSGGGVETQYF
.	TRBV6-5	TRBJ1-5	TRBD1	TGTGCCAGCAGCCGGGGACAGAGCAATCAGCCCCAGCATTTT	CASSRGQSNQPQHF
.	TRBV19	TRBJ2-1	.	TGTGCCAGTAGTATAGACGCCGGAGATGGTGGTGAGCAGTTCTTC	CASSIDAGDGGEQFF
.	TRBV4-3	TRBJ2-1	.	TGCGCCAGCAGCCCTTCCGGGGGAGTGGGGTACAATGAGCAGTTCTTC	CASSPSGGVGYNEQFF
.	TRBV6-1	TRBJ1-2	.	TGTGCCAGCACCTTTGAAAGAGGAAACTATGGCTACACCTTC	CASTFERGNYGYTF
.	TRBV18	TRBJ2-7	.	TGTGCCAGCTCACCGGCGGCGGGGGCGGTCGACGAGCAGTACTTC	CASSPAAGAVDEQYF
few	TRBV21-1	TRBJ2-7	.	TGTGCCAGCAGCTGGAGAATTGGCTACGAGCAGTACTTC	CASSWRIGYEQYF
.	TRBV2	TRBJ2-3	TRBD2	TGTGCCAGCAGGTTAGCGGGACTCACAGATACGCAGTATTTT	CASRLAGLTDTQYF
.	TRBV30	TRBJ2-7	TRBD1	TGTGCCTGGAGTCCATCCGGGACAGGGTTTCGCGAGCAGTACTTC	CAWSPSGTGFREQYF
.	TRBV10-3	TRBJ1-2	.	TGTGCCACCACTGACGGATGGGAGGAGGAGAACTTC	CATTDGWEEENF
.	TRBV5-4	TRBJ1-2	TRBD1	TGTGCCAGCAGCGCGACAGGGCGCCAGTATGGCTACACCTTC	CASSATGRQYGYTF
once	TRBV6-1	TRBJ1-6	.	TGTGCCAGCAGTGCGGCAGGGTTGAATTCACCCCTCCACTTT	CASSAAGLNSPLHF
.	TRBV20-1	TRBJ2-7	TRBD2	TGCAGTCCTCGGGGGGGCGACGAGCAGTACTTC	CSPRGGDEQYF
.	TRBV5-1	TRBJ1-5	.	TGCGCCAGCAGCTTGGATCAAGGGGATGGTCAGCCCCAGCATTTT	CASSLDQGDGQPQHF
once	TRBV2	TRBJ2-3	.	TGTGCCAGCAGTCCCGGGGGCGGGGGAGGAACAGATACGCAGTATTTT	CASSPGGGGGTDTQYF
.	TRBV13	TRBJ1-6	.	TGTGCCAGCAGACCGAGCGGGGTTTGGTATTCACCCCTCCACTTT	CASRPSGVWYSPLHF
.	TRBV5-6	TRBJ2-7	.	TGTGCCAGCAGCTTGTTTACCTGGGGCAGTCAACCGTACTTC	CASSLFTWGSQPYF
.	TRBV5-6	TRBJ1-2	TRBD1	TGTGCCAGCAGCTCCAGGGGGTTTTTCTATGGCTACACCTTC	CASSSRGFFYGYTF
.	TRBV6-6	TRBJ2-3	TRBD2	TGTGCCAGCAGTTTCCCCGGGACTAGCCGAGATACGCAGTATTTT	CASSFPGTSRDTQYF
.	TRBV15	TRBJ1-2	TRBD1	TGTGCCACCAGCAGCCCAAGACAGGGGGAGGATGGCTACACCTTC	CATSSPRQGEDGYTF
.	TRBV19	TRBJ2-7	.	TGTGCCAGTAGTATCGGCCCAGGGGTCGGCTACGAGCAGTACTTC	CASSIGPGVGYEQYF